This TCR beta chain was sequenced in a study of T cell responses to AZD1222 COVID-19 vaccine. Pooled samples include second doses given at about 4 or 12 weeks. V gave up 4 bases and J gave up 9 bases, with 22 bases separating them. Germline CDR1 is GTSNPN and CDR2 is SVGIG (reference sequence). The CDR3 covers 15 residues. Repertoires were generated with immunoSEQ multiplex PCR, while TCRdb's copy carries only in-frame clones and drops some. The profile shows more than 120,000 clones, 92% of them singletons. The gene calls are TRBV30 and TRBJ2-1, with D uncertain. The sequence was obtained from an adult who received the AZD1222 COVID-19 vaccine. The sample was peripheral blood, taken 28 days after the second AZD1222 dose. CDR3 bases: TGTGCCTGGAAAGCCGGAGCTCTCCCTAAGGTTGAGCAGTTCTTC. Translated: CAWKAGALPKVEQFF. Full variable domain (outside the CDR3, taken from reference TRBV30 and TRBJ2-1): SQTIHQWPATLVQPVGSPLSLECTVEGTSNPNLYWYRQAAGRGLQLLFYSVGIGQISSEVPQNLSASRPQDRQFILSSKKLLLSDSGFYLCAWKAGALPKVEQFFGPGTRLTVL.